The 13 T cell receptor beta chains below all came from one sample that was sequenced in a study of T cell repertoires in cytomegalovirus infection (dated by TCRdb to between 2018 and 2021). These receptors' targets are unknown. The data were produced on an Illumina HiSeq 1500. TCRdb passed the public sequencing reads through fastp at Q25 and MiXCR, retaining productive beta sequences. All rows with the same CDR3 protein become a single entry with the most common DNA and genes. The sample has about 55,000 distinct CDR3 sequences on record, around 18% of them singletons. The ten largest clones capture around 67% of the sample. In light of the paper, this sample's treatment or condition label describes: in vitro stimulation with specific CMV peptide epitopes to enrich CMV-specific T cells. The material sequenced was CD8+ T cells from cultured PBMCs, taken from culture after CMV antigen stimulation. The receptors were sampled from a human donor in good health (CMV status not recorded). Some clones in this sample may be carry-over from other donors' samples.

The chain has TRBV7-8 and TRBJ2-2; possibly TRBD2 for D (5 bases). The CDR3 contains 17 residues. Between the trimmed V and J ends, which lost 1 base and 0 bases, there was a span of 12 bases. Germline V gene sequence: CDR1 SGHVS, CDR2 FQNEAQ. The CDR3 loop reads CASSLEGSRTNTGELFF. CDR3 DNA: TGTGCCAGCAGCTTAGAAGGGAGTAGGACGAACACCGGGGAGCTGTTTTTT.

The chain joins TRBV6-2 or TRBV6-3 to TRBJ2-3, with TRBD1 identical over 11 bases. Germline V lookup: CDR1 MNHEY, CDR2 SVGEGT. V gave up 2 bases and J gave up 2 bases; unmatched junction bases: 18. This CDR3 is built from 21 residues. CDR3 amino acids: CASSYPLGQGDFSENTDTQYF. For the CDR3, the DNA is TGTGCCAGCAGTTACCCCTTGGGACAGGGGGATTTTTCGGAAAACACAGATACGCAGTATTTT.

This clonotype has more than one count but fewer than ten. This chain connects TRBV27 to TRBJ1-2, with 12 bases fitting TRBD1. Per the germline V gene, CDR1 is MNHEY and CDR2 is SMNVEV (reference sequence). Trimming at V came to 5 bases and at J to 7 bases, leaving 14 bases not matched to a gene. This CDR3 is 17 amino acids long. The CDR3 DNA follows: TGTGCCAGCAGTCTCTCGGGGACAGGGGGCGCCTGGTTTGGCTACACCTTC. Protein sequence: CASSLSGTGGAWFGYTF.

This clonotype was observed at least ten times. V is TRBV11-2 and J is TRBJ1-1; D not resolved. V was cut by 5 bases and J by 0 bases, with 10 bases left in between. The CDR3 runs 14 residues. Germline values: CDR1 SGHAT, CDR2 FQNNGV. The CDR3 sequence: CASSIGGMNTEAFF. The CDR3 nucleotides read TGTGCCAGCAGCATAGGAGGGATGAACACTGAAGCTTTCTTT.

The chain has TRBV5-1 and TRBJ1-6; D is undetermined. CDR3 size: 15 residues. The V and J ends lost 7 bases and 9 bases respectively, with 20 bases between them. Germline CDR1 reads SGHRS; CDR2 reads YFSETQ. The CDR3 is CASSDMDAIGSPLHF. Here the CDR3 DNA reads TGCGCCAGCTCCGACATGGACGCGATCGGTTCACCCCTCCACTTT. The full variable domain, its missing parts supplied by reference TRBV5-1 and TRBJ1-6, is KAGVTQTPRYLIKTRGQQVTLSCSPISGHRSVSWYQQTPGQGLQFLFEYFSETQRNKGNFPGRFSGRQFSNSRSEMNVSTLELGDSALYLCASSDMDAIGSPLHFGNGTRLTVT.

V is TRBV2 and J is TRBJ2-7, with TRBD2 as a possible D gene (5 bases). V lost 1 base and J lost 2, with 12 bases in between. The CDR3 has 15 residues. Looked up from germline, CDR1 is SNHLY and CDR2 is FYNNEI. The CDR3 region has the DNA TGTGCCAGCAGTGAAGAGGCGGGTACCCCCTACGAGCAGTACTTC. Translated: CASSEEAGTPYEQYF.

The V and J genes are TRBV12-3 or TRBV12-4 and TRBJ2-1, with TRBD2 matching over 7 bases. The CDR3 is made up of 17 amino acids. The junction had 6 bases not matched to a gene; V was cut back by 0 bases and J by 1 base. This CDR3 is CASSLAGGPLSYNEQFF. The DNA for the CDR3 is TGTGCCAGCAGTTTAGCGGGAGGGCCTTTGTCCTACAATGAGCAGTTCTTC.

This chain joins TRBV12-3 or TRBV12-4 and TRBJ2-2; D is ambiguous. Trimming took 8 bases from V and 1 from J, leaving 5 bases between them. This CDR3 spans 12 amino acids. As DNA, the CDR3 is TGTGCCAGCGGGCGGAACACCGGGGAGCTGTTTTTT. Translation: CASGRNTGELFF.

V and J are TRBV7-9 and TRBJ1-2; 7 bases match TRBD1. The length of the CDR3 is 11 residues. V was pared by 4 bases and J by 12 bases, with 5 bases of the junction left unmatched. Germline loops: CDR1 SEHNR, CDR2 FQNEAQ (reference sequence). In nucleotides, the CDR3 is TGTGCCAGCAGCTCCGGGGACAGTCACACCTTC. It codes for CASSSGDSHTF.

V is TRBV7-2 and J is TRBJ1-6, with 7 bases lining up with TRBD1. This CDR3 has 16 amino acids. CDR1 and CDR2 (germline): SGHTA, FQGNSA. Trimming at V came to 5 bases and at J to 0 bases, leaving 4 bases not matched to a gene. This CDR3 is CASSPDRHSYNSPLHF. The CDR3 bases are TGTGCCAGCAGCCCGGACAGGCACTCCTATAATTCACCCCTCCACTTT.

This chain uses TRBV6-4 with TRBJ2-1; possibly TRBD2 for D (5 bases). The V end lost 6 bases, the J end lost 3 bases, and 15 bases lay between the germline ends. CDR3 length equals 15 residues. Germline CDR1 is MRHNA and CDR2 is SNTAGT. The CDR3 coding sequence is TGTGCCAGCAGCCTCAACAGAGGAGGCTACAATGAGCAGTTCTTC. Its translation: CASSLNRGGYNEQFF.

This clonotype turned up a few times. The J gene is TRBJ2-1, the V gene TRBV7-2; 7 bases align to TRBD2. Trimming removed 0 bases from V and 9 bases from J; junction bases left unmatched: 8. The CDR3 length is 15 residues. The V gene's germline CDR1 is SGHTA and CDR2 FQGNSA. The CDR3 spells CASSLAGGPSGEQFF. The CDR3 nucleotides read TGTGCCAGCAGCTTAGCGGGAGGGCCGTCAGGTGAGCAGTTCTTC.

The chain carries TRBV6-2 or TRBV6-3 and TRBJ2-1, with 11 bases that match TRBD2. CDR3 length: 14 residues. After removal of 5 bases from V and 6 bases from J, the junction contained 3 bases not matched to a gene. CDR1 is MNHEY and CDR2 is SVGEGT in the germline V gene. As DNA, the CDR3 is TGTGCCAGCAGTCTGGGACTAGCGGTCAATGAGCAGTTCTTC. Translated, it gives CASSLGLAVNEQFF.